These 18 T cell receptor beta chains were all obtained from the same sample, sequenced in a study of vaccination effects on CD4 cells after COVID-19. For these TCRs, the target antigens are not known. A 10-day culture period preceded the isolation of CD4+ T cells. TCRdb keeps only in-frame clones here, not all; method: immunoSEQ multiplex PCR. This sample carries tens of thousands of clones, roughly 80% of them seen once, and the ten largest clones take over 2%. Sequenced here: CD4+ T cells from PBMCs cultured without peptide, sampled before COVID-19 vaccination. These receptors were taken from a human donor who received a COVID-19 vaccine.

The CDR3 DNA is TGTGCCAGCTGTAGGGCAGGGGCCAATCAGCCCCAGCATTTT. As protein: CASCRAGANQPQHF. The chain employs TRBV6-5 and TRBJ1-5; D may be TRBD1 (6 bases). Trimming removed 8 bases from V and 3 bases from J, with 14 bases in between. This CDR3 has 14 residues. Germline CDR1 MNHEY, CDR2 SVGAGI.

Concerning this clone: This same CDR3 is encoded by further DNA sequences in the sample. The rearrangement joins TRBV5-1 to TRBJ1-2; D not resolved. With 0 bases removed from V and 2 bases from J, the gap between germline ends came to 5 bases. This CDR3 spans 13 amino acids. Germline V CDR1 and CDR2: SGHRS, YFSETQ. The CDR3 is CASSLGQNYGYTF. CDR3 nucleotide sequence: TGCGCCAGCAGCTTGGGCCAAAACTATGGCTACACCTTC.

The chain has TRBV11-2 and TRBJ2-1; the match to TRBD2 covers 10 bases. In germline, CDR1 is SGHAT, CDR2 FQNNGV. This CDR3 is 17 amino acids long. The trim removed 3 bases at V and 8 bases at J, leaving 13 bases unmatched. As DNA, the CDR3 is TGTGCCAGCAGCTTCAGAGCGGGGGGGCCATATTCCCATGAGCAGTTCTTC. Residues: CASSFRAGGPYSHEQFF.

The chain couples TRBV2 to TRBJ1-5; 7 nucleotides line up with TRBD1. The CDR3 consists of 17 residues. Germline V gives CDR1 SNHLY, CDR2 FYNNEI. Trimming cost V 4 bases and J 0 bases; bases outside gene matches: 9. This chain's CDR3 is CASSVRQGRDSNQPQHF. CDR3 nucleotide sequence: TGTGCCAGCAGTGTGAGACAGGGTAGGGATAGCAATCAGCCCCAGCATTTT. The full variable domain, with the rest looked up from reference TRBV2 and TRBJ1-5, is EPEVTQTPSHQVTQMGQEVILRCVPISNHLYFYWYRQILGQKVEFLVSFYNNEISEKSEIFDDQFSVERPDGSNFTLKIRSTKLEDSAMYFCASSVRQGRDSNQPQHFGDGTRLSIL.

CDR3 sequence: CASSLVSGNGYTF. The CDR3 DNA sequence: TGCGCCAGCAGCTTGGTTTCCGGGAATGGCTACACCTTC. J is TRBJ1-2 and V is TRBV5-1, with unresolved D. The CDR3 extends over 13 amino acids. Deletions cut 0 bases from V and 6 bases from J, with 9 bases between. Germline V gene sequence: CDR1 SGHRS, CDR2 YFSETQ.

The chain is built from TRBV4-1 and TRBJ2-5, with D possibly TRBD1 on 6 matching bases. CDR3 length equals 16 residues. The germline V and J ends were trimmed by 4 bases and 2 bases, with 17 bases remaining between them. From germline, CDR1 is MGHRA and CDR2 YSYEKL. The CDR3 protein is CASSPGPLGGQETQYF. CDR3 coding DNA: TGCGCCAGCAGCCCGGGACCTCTAGGGGGTCAAGAGACCCAGTACTTC.

This clone was detected only a few times. This chain joins TRBV7-3 and TRBJ2-2; D assignment may be TRBD1 or TRBD2 (6 bases each). The germline V gene has CDR1 SGHTA and CDR2 FQGTGA. The CDR3 contains 15 residues. Trimming left V 6 bases short and J 4 bases short, with 15 bases between. CDR3 sequence (DNA): TGTGCCAGCAGTCGAGAGGGGGGAGGCACCGGGGAGCTGTTTTTT. Residues: CASSREGGGTGELFF.

This rearrangement joins TRBV25-1 to TRBJ1-4; a weak D match, TRBD1 (5 bases). Germline-derived CDR1 and CDR2 are MGHDK and SYGVNS. V was clipped by 8 bases and J by 8 bases, with 15 bases between them. CDR3 length equals 13 residues. The CDR3 spells CASPGGGGEKLFF. The CDR3 DNA reads TGTGCCAGCCCGGGGGGGGGAGGAGAAAAACTGTTTTTT.

This clone showed up just once. CDR3 nucleotides: TGTGCCAGCAGCGTAGTGAGGGGGTTCACCTACGAGCAGTACGTC. Translated, it gives CASSVVRGFTYEQYV. V gene TRBV9 combines with J gene TRBJ2-7, with D possibly matching TRBD1 (6 bases). This CDR3 is 15 amino acids long. Trimming shortened V by 0 bases and J by 2 bases, and 12 bases separated the two germline ends. Germline CDR1 and CDR2: SGDLS and YYNGEE.

This sequence joins TRBV5-6 and TRBJ2-3; the D is unclear. From germline, CDR1 is SGHDT and CDR2 YYEEEE. V shed 1 base and J shed 3 bases, with 9 bases lying between them. This CDR3 has 14 amino acids. The CDR3 DNA reads TGTGCCAGCAGCTTGCGACGGGTAACAGATACGCAGTATTTT. Translated: CASSLRRVTDTQYF.

The chain recombines TRBV30 with TRBJ1-5; D is undetermined. Trimming removed 1 base at V and 2 bases at J, with 6 bases between. The length of the CDR3 is 13 residues. Germline CDR1 is GTSNPN and CDR2 is SVGIG (reference sequence). The CDR3 region is CAWSGNGNQPQHF. For the CDR3, the DNA is TGTGCCTGGAGTGGGAACGGCAATCAGCCCCAGCATTTT.

This chain connects TRBV7-9 to TRBJ1-2; D perhaps matches TRBD1 (6 bases). The germline V gene encodes CDR1 SEHNR and CDR2 FQNEAQ (reference sequence). This CDR3 region has 15 residues. Trimming removed 2 bases from V and 1 base from J, with 11 bases in between. The CDR3 loop reads CASSLSSGDNYGYTF. The DNA for the CDR3 is TGTGCCAGCAGCTTAAGTTCAGGGGATAACTATGGCTACACCTTC.

This clone appeared a single time. The J gene is TRBJ2-3, the V gene TRBV9; the D gene is possibly TRBD2 (6 bases). Trimming removed 2 bases from V and 4 bases from J, with 20 bases in between. The germline gives CDR1 SGDLS, CDR2 YYNGEE. The CDR3 consists of 17 residues. The CDR3 sequence is CASSVFQTSRYPDTQYF. Written as DNA, the CDR3 is TGTGCCAGCAGCGTGTTCCAAACTAGCAGATATCCAGATACGCAGTATTTT.

This clone was picked up one time. The chain couples TRBV3-1 (or the pseudogene TRBV3-2) to TRBJ1-2; TRBD1 is a possible D gene (5 bases). CDR1 LGHDT and CDR2 YNNKEL come from the germline V gene (reference sequence). V was trimmed by 9 bases and J by 4 bases, leaving 18 bases between them. The CDR3 contains 14 residues. The CDR3 DNA follows: TGTGCCAGTTGGGGGAGGGGTAAGGGCTATGGCTACACCTTC. Its translation: CASWGRGKGYGYTF.

Only one count was recorded for this clone. The chain couples TRBV21-1 to TRBJ1-6; whether TRBD1, the table's D call, matches the DNA was not checked. TRBV21-1 is shown as a pseudogene. The CDR3 has 15 residues. CDR3 loop: CASSKDRLPNSPLHF. CDR3 nucleotides: TGTGCCAGCAGCAAAGACAGGCTCCCAAATTCACCCCTCCACTTT.

V and J are TRBV11-3 and TRBJ2-5; D is unresolved. The length of the CDR3 is 11 residues. Germline CDR1 is SGHNT and CDR2 is YENEEA. V lost 5 bases, J lost 4 bases, and 5 bases lay in between. CDR3 coding DNA: TGTGCCAGCAGCGGCGGAGAGACCCAGTACTTC. Amino acids: CASSGGETQYF.

The chain combines TRBV11-2 with TRBJ1-1; weak D call: TRBD1 (6 bases). The CDR3 extends over 15 amino acids. V lost 3 bases and J lost 3, with 14 bases in between. Germline CDR1 and CDR2: SGHAT and FQNNGV. CDR3 bases: TGTGCCAGCAGCTTCCAACAGGGATGGGACACTGAAGCTTTCTTT. Its protein product is CASSFQQGWDTEAFF.

CDR3 loop: CASSLSSSSGMVDEQFF. In DNA form, the CDR3 reads TGTGCCAGCAGTTTAAGTTCATCTAGCGGGATGGTGGATGAGCAGTTCTTC. The V gene is TRBV28, the J gene TRBJ2-1, with TRBD2 matching 9 bases. Germline values: CDR1 MDHEN, CDR2 SYDVKM. This CDR3 has 17 amino acids. V trimming: 2 bases; J trimming: 8 bases; junction bases outside the gene matches: 13. Looking up the rest from reference TRBV28 and TRBJ2-1 gives the full variable domain: DVKVTQSSRYLVKRTGEKVFLECVQDMDHENMFWYRQDPGLGLRLIYFSYDVKMKEKGDIPEGYSVSREKKERFSLILESASTNQTSMYLCASSLSSSSGMVDEQFFGPGTRLTVL.